This TCR beta chain is from a study of lymphopenia after photon versus proton radiotherapy (dated by TCRdb to the late 2010s). Context from the whole study: In patients with gastrointestinal tumors who developed high-grade lymphopenia, the study compared the immunological effects of photon radiation therapy with those of proton radiation therapy. The cohort comprised about 20 patients with gastrointestinal tumors who received either photon or proton therapy and then developed lymphopenia. The goal of the study was to characterize the differences between the two radiation modalities in how they affect the immune system. Summary of the overall study and its limitations: The survival association was examined only in patients who died, and the authors described better survival with proton therapy as a possibility, not as a demonstrated result. Across the cohort, among patients who died, a greater drop in TCR diversity after the nadir was inversely correlated with overall survival time. Relative stability during treatment was observed in proton-treated patients, whereas loss of naive T cells and TCR diversity and gain of effector/memory populations were observed in photon-treated patients. After the lymphocyte count nadir, photon-treated repertoires showed oligoclonal expansion, especially of CD8+ Temra cells, which drove the drop in diversity.

Library method: the immunoSEQ multiplex PCR assay. T cell repertoires were profiled with deep sequencing of rearranged TCR beta loci together with multiparametric flow cytometry. TCRdb took over this immuneACCESS table, retaining in-frame rearrangements with V and J assigned. Such tables are incomplete; in checked studies, under half of the missing clones stem from an unresolved V gene, and the remainder is unexplained. This sample holds tens of thousands of clones; roughly 93% were observed only once. About 3% of the sample is held by the ten biggest clonotypes. A remark on this clone: Its binding antigen is unknown. Per-base qualities were not stored, and no clone one base away is much larger.

The CDR3 spans 15 residues, from the cysteine through the phenylalanine. The read is trimmed to its CDR3 DNA, 45 bases read in frame from base 1. V trim: 5 bases; J trim: 4 bases; unmatched bases: 9. The CDR1 and CDR2 encoded by the germline V gene are MNHNS and SASEGT. The sequence was collected from a woman in her 70s with pancreatic cancer. Here the chain combines TRBV6-1 and TRBJ2-7, with TRBD2 matching 9 junction bases. The sequences come from peripheral blood, collected from a patient treated with photon-based radiotherapy. CDR3 protein: CASSIIAGAGYEQYF. The bases are TGTGCCAGCAGTATTATAGCGGGAGCCGGTTACGAGCAGTACTTC.